This TCR beta chain was profiled in a study of cytomegalovirus exposure and HLA in healthy donors. In its sample, this clone was seen once. The target antigen is unknown. Overall study findings and caveats: Per a prior analysis, the majority of TCR beta V segments were productive roughly 87% or roughly 30% of the time. Apart from CMV serostatus, no immune exposure information was available.

The PCR had 60 Vbeta and 13 Jbeta primers. In the authors' workflow: As a later analysis found, there were 78 million or so unique TCR beta chains, of which roughly 11 million were shared. The table came from immunoSEQ multiplex PCR; TCRdb's copy has only in-frame clones and leaves some out. That table supplies the V and J calls and clone size; D and trimming were determined from the DNA. The top ten hold 2% to 2.5% of the sample, which has 98,000 or so clones, roughly 80% seen once. The CDR3 sequence is 12 residues long. Germline CDR1 reads MDHEN; CDR2 reads SYDVKM. Trimming stripped 6 bases from V and 8 bases from J, with 13 bases between.

This receptor was identified in a middle-aged man in good health and CMV-seronegative. The rearrangement uses TRBV28 and TRBJ1-2; a weak D match, TRBD1 (6 bases). Sequencing was performed on PBMCs. CDR3 in amino acids: CASRSSGAGYTF. CDR3 bases: TGTGCCAGCAGATCATCAGGGGCGGGCTACACCTTC.